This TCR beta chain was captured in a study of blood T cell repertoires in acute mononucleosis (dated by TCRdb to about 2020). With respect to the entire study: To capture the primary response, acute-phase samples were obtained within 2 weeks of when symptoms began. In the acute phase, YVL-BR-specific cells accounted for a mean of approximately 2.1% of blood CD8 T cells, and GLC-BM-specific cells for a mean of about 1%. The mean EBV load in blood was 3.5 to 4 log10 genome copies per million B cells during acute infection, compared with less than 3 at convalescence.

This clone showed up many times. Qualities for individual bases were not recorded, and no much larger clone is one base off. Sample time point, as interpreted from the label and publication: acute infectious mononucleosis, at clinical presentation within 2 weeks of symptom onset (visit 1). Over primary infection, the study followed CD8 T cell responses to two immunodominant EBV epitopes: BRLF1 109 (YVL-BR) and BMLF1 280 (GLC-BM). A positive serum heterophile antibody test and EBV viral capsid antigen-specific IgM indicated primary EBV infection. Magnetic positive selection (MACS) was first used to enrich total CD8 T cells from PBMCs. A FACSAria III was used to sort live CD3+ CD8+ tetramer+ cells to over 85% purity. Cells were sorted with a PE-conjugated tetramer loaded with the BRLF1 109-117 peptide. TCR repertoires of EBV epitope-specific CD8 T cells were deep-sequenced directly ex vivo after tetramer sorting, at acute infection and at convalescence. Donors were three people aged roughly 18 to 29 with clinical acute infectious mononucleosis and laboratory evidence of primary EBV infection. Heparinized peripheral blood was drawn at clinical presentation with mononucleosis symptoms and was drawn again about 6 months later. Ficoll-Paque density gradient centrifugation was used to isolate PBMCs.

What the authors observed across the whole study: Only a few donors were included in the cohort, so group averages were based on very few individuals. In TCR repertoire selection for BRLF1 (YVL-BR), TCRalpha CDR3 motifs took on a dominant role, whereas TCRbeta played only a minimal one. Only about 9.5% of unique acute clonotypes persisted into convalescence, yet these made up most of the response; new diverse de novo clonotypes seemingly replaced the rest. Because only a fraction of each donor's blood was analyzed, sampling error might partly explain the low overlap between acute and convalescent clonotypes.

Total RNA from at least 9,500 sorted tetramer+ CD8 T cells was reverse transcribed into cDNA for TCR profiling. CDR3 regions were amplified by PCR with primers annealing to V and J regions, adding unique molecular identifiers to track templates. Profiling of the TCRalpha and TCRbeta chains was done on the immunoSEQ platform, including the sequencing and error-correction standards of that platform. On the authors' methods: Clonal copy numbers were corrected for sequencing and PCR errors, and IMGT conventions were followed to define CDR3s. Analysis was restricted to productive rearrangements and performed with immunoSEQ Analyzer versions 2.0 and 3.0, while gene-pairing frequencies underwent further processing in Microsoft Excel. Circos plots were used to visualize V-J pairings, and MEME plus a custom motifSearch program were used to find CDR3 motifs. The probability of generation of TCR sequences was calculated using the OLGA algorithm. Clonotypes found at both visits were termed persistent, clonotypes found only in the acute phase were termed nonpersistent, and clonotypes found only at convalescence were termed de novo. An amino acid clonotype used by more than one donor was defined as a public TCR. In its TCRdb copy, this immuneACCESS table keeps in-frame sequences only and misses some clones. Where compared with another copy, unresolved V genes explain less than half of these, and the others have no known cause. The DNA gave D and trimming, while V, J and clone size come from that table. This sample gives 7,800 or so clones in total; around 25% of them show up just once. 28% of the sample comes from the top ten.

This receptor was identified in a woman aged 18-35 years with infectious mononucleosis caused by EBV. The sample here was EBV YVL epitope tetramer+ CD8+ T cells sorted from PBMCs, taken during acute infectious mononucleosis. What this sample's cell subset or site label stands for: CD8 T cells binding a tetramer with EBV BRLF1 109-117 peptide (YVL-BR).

The nucleotide sequence is given as TGTGCCAGCAGCACCCTCGGGACTAGCGGGAGGTTGGCCTACGAGCAGTACTTC. It codes for CASSTLGTSGRLAYEQYF. The chain is made from TRBV11-2 and TRBJ2-7; the junction holds 15 bases that match TRBD2. V is cut back by 5 bases and J by 2 bases, with 10 bases in the junction unmatched. The germline V gene supplies CDR1 SGHAT and CDR2 FQNNGV. Taken from cysteine to phenylalanine, the CDR3 has 18 residues. Only CDR3 DNA remains: 54 bases, in frame from the first base. Here the CDR3 is joined to the reference TRBV11-2 and TRBJ2-7 genes, and the full variable domain is: EAGVAQSPRYKIIEKRQSVAFWCNPISGHATLYWYQQILGQGPKLLIQFQNNGVVDDSQLPKDRFSAERLKGVDSTLKIQPAKLEDSAVYLCASSTLGTSGRLAYEQYFGPGTRLTVT.